This TCR beta chain was documented in a study of T cell responses to AZD1222 COVID-19 vaccine. Generated by immunoSEQ multiplex PCR, the TCRdb table keeps only in-frame clones and is missing some. Counted here are some 150,000 clones, more than 80% occurring once; the ten biggest clones make up roughly 3.1%. The CDR3 spans 14 residues. With 0 bases clipped from V and 3 bases from J, the junction kept 2 bases outside the gene matches. The germline CDR1 and CDR2 sequences are SGDLS and YYNGEE. This receptor was taken from an adult who received the AZD1222 COVID-19 vaccine. Sequenced material: peripheral blood, taken 28 days after the second AZD1222 dose. The chain employs TRBV9 and TRBJ2-7, with 8 bases fitting TRBD1. CDR3 DNA sequence: TGTGCCAGCAGCGTAGACAGGGGGAACTACGAGCAGTACTTC. Its protein product is CASSVDRGNYEQYF.